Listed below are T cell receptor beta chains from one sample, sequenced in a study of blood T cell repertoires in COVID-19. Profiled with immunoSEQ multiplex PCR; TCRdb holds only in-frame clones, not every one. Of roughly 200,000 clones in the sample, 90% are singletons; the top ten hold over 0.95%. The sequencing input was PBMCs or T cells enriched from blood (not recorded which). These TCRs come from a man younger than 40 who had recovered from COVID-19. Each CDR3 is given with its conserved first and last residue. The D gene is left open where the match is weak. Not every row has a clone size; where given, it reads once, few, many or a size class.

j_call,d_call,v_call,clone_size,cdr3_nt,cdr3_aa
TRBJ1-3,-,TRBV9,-,TGTGCCAGCTCCTCGGGATCTGGAAACACCATATATTTT,CASSSGSGNTIYF
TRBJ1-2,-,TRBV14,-,TGTGCCAGCAGCCAATATCCCCTGGGGCCGTTAAGTGGCTACACCTTC,CASSQYPLGPLSGYTF
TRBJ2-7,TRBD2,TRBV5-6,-,TGTGCCAGCAGCTTTGCGGGGGGCATCTACGAGCAGTACTTC,CASSFAGGIYEQYF
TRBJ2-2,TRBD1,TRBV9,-,TGTGCCAGCAGCCGGGCGGGGGACAGGGGCCTACCGAACACCGGGGAGCTGTTTTTT,CASSRAGDRGLPNTGELFF
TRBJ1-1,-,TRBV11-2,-,TGTGCCAGCAGCTTAGATCGAGTGTTGGTCACTGAAGCTTTCTTT,CASSLDRVLVTEAFF
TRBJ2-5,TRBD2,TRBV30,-,TGTGCCTGGAAAAAAGCGGGGGGCAAAGAGACCCAGTACTTC,CAWKKAGGKETQYF
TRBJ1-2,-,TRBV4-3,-,TGCGCCAGCAGCCAGGACAGATTTTATGGCTACACCTTC,CASSQDRFYGYTF
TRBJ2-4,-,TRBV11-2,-,TGTGCCAGCAGCGCCGGAGGGAAAAACATTCAGTACTTC,CASSAGGKNIQYF
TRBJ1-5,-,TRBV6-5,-,TGTGCCAGCAGACAAACAGGGAGCAATCAGCCCCAGCATTTT,CASRQTGSNQPQHF
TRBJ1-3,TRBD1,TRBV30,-,TGTGCCTGGACCAGGGGGAACGGGGGAAACACCATATATTTT,CAWTRGNGGNTIYF
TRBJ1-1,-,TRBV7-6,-,TGTGCCAGCAGCCCCGGGACAAACACTGAAGCTTTCTTT,CASSPGTNTEAFF
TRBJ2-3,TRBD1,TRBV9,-,TGTGCCAGCTCCCCAAGGACCAGGGGGCAGACAGATACGCAGTATTTT,CASSPRTRGQTDTQYF
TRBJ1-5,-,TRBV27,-,TGTGCCAGCAGTACACAGGGAGGGGGACAGCCCCAGCATTTT,CASSTQGGGQPQHF
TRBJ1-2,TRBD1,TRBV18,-,TGTGCCAGCTCACCGACAGGGACGTCATATGGCTACACCTTC,CASSPTGTSYGYTF
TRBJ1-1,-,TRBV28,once,TGTGCCATCCACGGAGGGGTCTCGGTGGGCACTGAAGCTTTCTTT,CAIHGGVSVGTEAFF
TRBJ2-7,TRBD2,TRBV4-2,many,TGTGCCAGCAGCCAAGATAGCGGGGGCTCCTACGAGCAGTACTTC,CASSQDSGGSYEQYF
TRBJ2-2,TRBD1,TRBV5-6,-,TGTGCCAGCAGCTGGGGACAGGGGGTTCCGAACACCGGGGAGCTGTTTTTT,CASSWGQGVPNTGELFF
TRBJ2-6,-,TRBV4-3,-,TGCGCCAGCAGCCAAGATCGGGGGTCTGGGGCCAACGTCCTGACTTTC,CASSQDRGSGANVLTF
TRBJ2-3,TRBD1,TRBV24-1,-,TGTGCCACCAGTGATTTACTAACAGGGGGCACAGATACGCAGTATTTT,CATSDLLTGGTDTQYF
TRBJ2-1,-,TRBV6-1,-,TGTGCCAGCACCAAAGAGGCCCGGGGGAATGAGCAGTTCTTC,CASTKEARGNEQFF
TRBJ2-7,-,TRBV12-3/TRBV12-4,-,TGTGCCAGCAGCCATAGGGGCAGCTACGAGCAGTACTTC,CASSHRGSYEQYF
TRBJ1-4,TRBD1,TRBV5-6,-,TGTGCCAGCAGCTTGGAAAACAGGGGTGCAACTAATGAAAAACTGTTTTTT,CASSLENRGATNEKLFF
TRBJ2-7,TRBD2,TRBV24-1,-,TGTGCCACCAGTGCCACGACTAGCGACCACGAGCAGTACTTC,CATSATTSDHEQYF
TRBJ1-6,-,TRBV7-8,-,TGTGCCAGCAGCCACGACAAAGGTCCCGATTCACCCCTCCACTTT,CASSHDKGPDSPLHF
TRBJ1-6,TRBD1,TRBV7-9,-,TGTGCCAGCAGCCGAGACAGGGACTCTTCACCCCTCCACTTT,CASSRDRDSSPLHF
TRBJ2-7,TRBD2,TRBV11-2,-,TGTGCCAGCAGCTTGGGGCGGGCGGGGGGCAACTTGGGCGAGCAGTACTTC,CASSLGRAGGNLGEQYF
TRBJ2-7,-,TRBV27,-,TGTGCCAGCAGTTTTGAGACAGGTTCCTACGAGCAGTACTTC,CASSFETGSYEQYF
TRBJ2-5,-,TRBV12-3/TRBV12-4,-,TGTGCCAGCAGTTTAGGAGGGAGCGAGACCCAGTACTTC,CASSLGGSETQYF